The 31 T cell receptor beta chains presented below share a single source sample, sequenced in a study of cytomegalovirus exposure and HLA in healthy donors. PCR amplification relied on 60 Vbeta primers (plus 13 Jbeta primers). This table comes from immunoSEQ multiplex PCR, and its TCRdb copy is limited to in-frame clones, with some not included. The sample yields around 200,000 clones, under 80% seen once. Sequenced material: PBMCs. These receptors all come from a girl aged 2 to 9 in good health and CMV-seronegative.

CDR3 nucleotides: TGTGCCAGCAGTTGGGCCCTGACGGATAGCAATCAGCCCCAGCATTTT. Translated, it gives CASSWALTDSNQPQHF. V usage is TRBV28 and J usage is TRBJ1-5, with D uncertain. Trimming left V 4 bases short and J 0 bases short, with 13 bases between. The CDR3 covers 16 residues. Germline V lookup: CDR1 MDHEN, CDR2 SYDVKM.

J is TRBJ2-7 and V is TRBV14, with a possible D match to TRBD2 (6 bases). Germline loops: CDR1 SGHDN, CDR2 FVKESK. V gave up 0 bases and J gave up 5 bases, with 14 bases separating them. The CDR3 sequence is 15 residues long. The DNA of the CDR3 is TGTGCCAGCAGCCAAGATAGGTTGCGGGGCGACGAGCAGTACTTC. Translating gives CASSQDRLRGDEQYF.

The chain couples TRBV5-1 to TRBJ1-2, with a tentative D call TRBD1 (5 bases). The length of the CDR3 is 14 residues. Trimming removed 3 bases at V and 2 bases at J, with 11 bases between. Germline loops: CDR1 SGHRS, CDR2 YFSETQ. The CDR3 sequence is CASSSVTENYGYTF. The DNA for the CDR3 is TGCGCCAGCAGCTCCGTGACAGAGAACTATGGCTACACCTTC.

This sequence joins TRBV25-1 and TRBJ1-2; D might be TRBD1 (6 bases). The CDR3 covers 13 residues. The V gene lost 4 bases and the J gene lost 3 bases, with 9 bases spanning the gap. Germline V gene lookup returns CDR1 MGHDK and CDR2 SYGVNS. The CDR3 nucleotides read TGTGCCAGCAGTGGACGACAGGACTATGGCTACACCTTC. Residues: CASSGRQDYGYTF.

This clone was counted between two and nine times. The chain employs TRBV4-1 and TRBJ2-3; a weak D match, TRBD2 (5 bases). With 0 bases removed from V and 7 bases from J, the gap between germline ends came to 8 bases. Germline V gene sequence: CDR1 MGHRA, CDR2 YSYEKL. CDR3 length equals 13 residues. The CDR3 here is CASSQDVAHTQYF. In nucleotides, the CDR3 is TGCGCCAGCAGCCAAGATGTAGCGCATACGCAGTATTTT.

This clone was counted a single time. The chain recombines TRBV2 with TRBJ1-2; D is possibly TRBD1 (5 bases). V was trimmed by 3 bases and J by 4 bases, leaving 12 bases between them. The length of the CDR3 is 14 residues. Looked up from germline, CDR1 is SNHLY and CDR2 is FYNNEI. The CDR3 loop reads CASSDGRAAYGYTF. The CDR3 DNA is TGTGCCAGCAGTGATGGCAGGGCCGCCTATGGCTACACCTTC.

This clone was seen only a few times. The chain links TRBV5-6 to TRBJ2-5; 7 bases are shared with TRBD2. V lost 0 bases and J lost 5; bases outside the gene matches: 4. Germline V gene sequence: CDR1 SGHDT, CDR2 YYEEEE. The CDR3 is 14 residues long. The CDR3, as DNA: TGTGCCAGCAGCTTGGGGGAGGGTTGGGAGACCCAGTACTTC. Its protein is CASSLGEGWETQYF.

The chain is built from TRBV11-2 and TRBJ2-1; 8 bases line up with TRBD1. CDR3 size: 12 residues. Germline-derived CDR1 and CDR2 are SGHAT and FQNNGV. Trimming at V came to 10 bases and at J to 15 bases, leaving 14 bases not matched to a gene. CDR3 amino acids: CAKPMGQDLRFF. The CDR3 DNA reads TGTGCCAAACCGATGGGACAGGACCTTCGGTTCTTC. Full variable domain (remainder filled in from reference TRBV11-2 and TRBJ2-1): EAGVAQSPRYKIIEKRQSVAFWCNPISGHATLYWYQQILGQGPKLLIQFQNNGVVDDSQLPKDRFSAERLKGVDSTLKIQPAKLEDSAVYLCAKPMGQDLRFFGPGTRLTVL.

The gene calls are TRBV29-1 and TRBJ1-2, with D maybe TRBD1 (6 bases). This CDR3 spans 11 amino acids. The germline CDR1 and CDR2 sequences are SQVTM and ANQGSEA. V gave up 7 bases and J gave up 4 bases, with 10 bases separating them. This CDR3 is CSAGAGYGYTF. The CDR3 DNA is TGCAGCGCAGGGGCTGGCTATGGCTACACCTTC.

The CDR3 DNA follows: TGTGCCAGCAGTGTAGAAGGGGGCGCCGGCTATGGCTACACCTTC. This codes for CASSVEGGAGYGYTF. The J gene is TRBJ1-2, the V gene TRBV6-1; TRBD1 matches at 7 bases. V dropped 4 bases and J dropped 4; count of bases not matched to a gene: 9. From germline, CDR1 is MNHNS and CDR2 SASEGT. This CDR3 comprises 15 residues.

The J gene is TRBJ1-5, the V gene TRBV2; 7 bases agree with TRBD1. This CDR3 comprises 17 residues. CDR1 SNHLY and CDR2 FYNNEI come from the germline V gene. Trimming took 3 bases from V and 6 from J; bases not matched to a gene: 14. The CDR3 DNA is TGTGCCAGCAGTGACACTTATGCCTTCGCAGGGGGTCAGCCCCAGCATTTT. Translating gives CASSDTYAFAGGQPQHF.

This clone appeared a few times. The rearrangement joins TRBV4-1 to TRBJ2-3, with 8 bases matching TRBD2. CDR3 length: 16 residues. The V and J ends lost 1 base and 2 bases, in that order; junction bases with no gene match: 5. The V gene's germline CDR1 is MGHRA and CDR2 YSYEKL. The CDR3 DNA is TGCGCCAGCAGCCAAGTTTTGCGGGGGGCCACAGATACGCAGTATTTT. It yields the protein CASSQVLRGATDTQYF.

The rearrangement uses TRBV5-1 and TRBJ1-4, with 10 bases lining up with TRBD1. The CDR3 sequence is 16 residues long. The V and J ends lost 2 bases and 8 bases, in that order; junction bases with no gene match: 9. The V gene's germline CDR1 is SGHRS and CDR2 YFSETQ. Here the CDR3 DNA reads TGCGCCAGCAGCTTACACGGGACAGGGGTCGCCGAAAAACTGTTTTTT. This translates into CASSLHGTGVAEKLFF.

The gene calls are TRBV2 and TRBJ1-4; the D gene is possibly TRBD1 (5 bases). CDR1 and CDR2 from the germline V gene are SNHLY and FYNNEI. The CDR3 length is 17 residues. Trimming pared 7 bases from V and 4 bases from J, leaving 22 bases between. For the CDR3, the DNA is TGTGCCAGCACCCTAGACAGTGGAGGAGGGATTAATGAAAAACTGTTTTTT. Translated, it gives CASTLDSGGGINEKLFF.

The rearrangement links TRBV5-1 to TRBJ2-5; D is perhaps TRBD2 (6 bases). CDR1 is SGHRS, CDR2 YFSETQ, per germline. The CDR3 has 14 residues. The germline V and J ends were trimmed by 3 bases and 4 bases, with 13 bases remaining between them. CDR3 protein: CASSWGMEGETQYF. CDR3 in DNA: TGCGCCAGCAGCTGGGGGATGGAGGGAGAGACCCAGTACTTC.

In DNA, the CDR3 is TGTGCCAGCAGCCCTTACCCGGGACAGGGAGGATCACCCCTCCACTTT. Amino acids: CASSPYPGQGGSPLHF. The chain couples TRBV7-9 to TRBJ1-6, with 9 bases identical to TRBD1. The CDR3 is 16 residues long. Trimming removed 5 bases from V and 10 bases from J; junction bases left unmatched: 12. The germline V gene encodes CDR1 SEHNR and CDR2 FQNEAQ (reference sequence). Full variable domain (missing parts from reference TRBV7-9 and TRBJ1-6): DTGVSQNPRHKITKRGQNVTFRCDPISEHNRLYWYRQTLGQGPEFLTYFQNEAQLEKSRLLSDRFSAERPKGSFSTLEIQRTEQGDSAMYLCASSPYPGQGGSPLHFGNGTRLTVT.

In this sample, this clone turned up a few times. V usage is TRBV7-9 and J usage is TRBJ1-1; 11 nucleotides agree with TRBD1. The junction had 4 bases not matched to a gene; V was cut back by 8 bases and J by 5 bases. The CDR3 is made up of 13 amino acids. Germline V gives CDR1 SEHNR, CDR2 FQNEAQ (reference sequence). CDR3 in amino acids: CASAGQGETEAFF. The CDR3 nucleotides read TGTGCCAGCGCGGGACAGGGGGAAACTGAAGCTTTCTTT. Filled out from reference TRBV7-9 and TRBJ1-1, the complete variable domain reads DTGVSQNPRHKITKRGQNVTFRCDPISEHNRLYWYRQTLGQGPEFLTYFQNEAQLEKSRLLSDRFSAERPKGSFSTLEIQRTEQGDSAMYLCASAGQGETEAFFGQGTRLTVV.

The rearrangement uses TRBV2 and TRBJ1-2, with D hard to call. CDR1 SNHLY and CDR2 FYNNEI come from the germline V gene. The V end lost 6 bases, the J end lost 4 bases, and 9 bases lay between the germline ends. The CDR3 covers 12 residues. CDR3 in amino acids: CASSGILYGYTF. CDR3 nucleotides: TGTGCCAGCAGCGGGATTCTCTATGGCTACACCTTC.

In this sample, this clone turned up once. This chain uses TRBV7-8 with TRBJ1-1; 7 bases line up with TRBD1. V was clipped by 6 bases and J by 1 base; unmatched bases: 8. CDR3 size: 15 residues. The germline gives CDR1 SGHVS, CDR2 FQNEAQ. The CDR3, as DNA: TGTGCCAGCAGTCCATGGACAGGCCAGAACACTGAAGCTTTCTTT. Translation: CASSPWTGQNTEAFF.

This chain uses TRBV6-1 with TRBJ2-7, with D maybe TRBD1 (6 bases). In germline, CDR1 is MNHNS, CDR2 SASEGT. This CDR3 spans 15 amino acids. Trimming cost V 5 bases and J 1 base, with 15 bases left between them. CDR3 region: CASSQPGAVSYEQYF. CDR3 nucleotides: TGTGCCAGCAGTCAGCCAGGGGCCGTTTCCTACGAGCAGTACTTC.

The chain couples TRBV7-3 to TRBJ1-1; D might be TRBD1 (6 bases). This CDR3 contains 14 residues. CDR1 is SGHTA, CDR2 FQGTGA, per germline. Trimming left V 6 bases short and J 1 base short, with 12 bases between. The CDR3 protein is CASSPGQKNTEAFF. For the CDR3, the DNA is TGTGCCAGCAGTCCCGGACAGAAGAACACTGAAGCTTTCTTT. The whole variable domain, filled in from reference TRBV7-3 and TRBJ1-1, reads GAGVSQTPSNKVTEKGKYVELRCDPISGHTALYWYRQSLGQGPEFLIYFQGTGAADDSGLPNDRFFAVRPEGSVSTLKIQRTERGDSAVYLCASSPGQKNTEAFFGQGTRLTVV.

This clone is a singleton in its sample. The chain couples TRBV27 to TRBJ2-3; maybe TRBD1 (6 bases). This CDR3 is 14 amino acids long. V was shortened by 2 bases and J by 5 bases, with 11 bases between the two germline ends. The germline V gene has CDR1 MNHEY and CDR2 SMNVEV (reference sequence). CDR3 in amino acids: CASSLLTGRDTQYF. The CDR3 nucleotides read TGTGCCAGCAGTTTACTGACAGGAAGAGATACGCAGTATTTT.

This chain joins TRBV30 and TRBJ2-6; 7 bases match TRBD1. This CDR3 comprises 14 residues. CDR1 GTSNPN and CDR2 SVGIG come from the germline V gene (reference sequence). The CDR3 spells CGSSTGVGANVLTF. CDR3 sequence (DNA): TGTGGGAGCAGCACAGGGGTCGGGGCCAACGTCCTGACTTTC.

The CDR3 bases are TGTGCCAGCAGCTTGGATCGTTACAATGAGCAGTTCTTC. Protein product: CASSLDRYNEQFF. This chain uses TRBV5-6 with TRBJ2-1; D is unclear. The CDR3 runs 13 residues. The ends were cut back, 0 bases at V and 4 bases at J, with 5 bases in the middle. Looked up from germline, CDR1 is SGHDT and CDR2 is YYEEEE.

The CDR3 is CASSPGLAGGPYEQYF. The CDR3 DNA is TGTGCCAGCAGCCCGGGACTAGCGGGAGGGCCCTACGAGCAGTACTTC. The rearrangement links TRBV7-7 to TRBJ2-7; 16 nucleotides align to TRBD2. CDR3 length equals 16 residues. Germline assignment: CDR1 SSHAT and CDR2 FNYEAQ (reference sequence). The ends lost 5 bases at V and 2 bases at J; junction bases unmatched: 3.

CDR3 region: CASSVDSQETQYF. CDR3 DNA: TGCGCCAGCAGTGTGGACAGCCAAGAGACCCAGTACTTC. This chain joins TRBV10-1 and TRBJ2-5; the D gene is possibly TRBD1 (6 bases). The CDR3 contains 13 residues. Germline CDR1 and CDR2: WNHNN and SYGVQD (reference sequence). V gave up 4 bases and J gave up 1 base, with 7 bases separating them.

This clone was observed a few times. The same CDR3 is also encoded by other DNA sequences in this sample. V usage is TRBV27 and J usage is TRBJ2-3; 8 positions match TRBD1. Trimming took 7 bases from V and 4 from J; bases not matched to a gene: 1. Germline CDR1 is MNHEY and CDR2 is SMNVEV (reference sequence). The CDR3 is 12 residues long. DNA of the CDR3: TGTGCCAGCACGACAGGGGCAGATACGCAGTATTTT. The encoded protein is CASTTGADTQYF.

This clone appeared once. CDR3 bases: TGTGCCAGCAGCTTGAGTAGAGGTGAGCAGTTCTTC. Protein product: CASSLSRGEQFF. The V gene is TRBV5-4, the J gene TRBJ2-1, with D unclear. The CDR3 loop spans 12 amino acids. The germline V gene encodes CDR1 SGHNT and CDR2 YYREEE (reference sequence). Trimming removed 1 base from V and 9 bases from J, with 8 bases in between.

The J gene is TRBJ1-1, the V gene TRBV18; 8 bases agree with TRBD1. Germline V lookup: CDR1 KGHSH, CDR2 LQKENI. V shed 1 base and J 1 base; nucleotides not matched to a gene: 5. There are 16 residues in the CDR3. For the CDR3, the DNA is TGTGCCAGCTCACCACATCCGGGACAGGAGAACACTGAAGCTTTCTTT. Translating gives CASSPHPGQENTEAFF. The full variable domain, rest sourced from reference TRBV18 and TRBJ1-1, is NAGVMQNPRHLVRRRGQEARLRCSPMKGHSHVYWYRQLPEEGLKFMVYLQKENIIDESGMPKERFSAEFPKEGPSILRIQQVVRGDSAAYFCASSPHPGQENTEAFFGQGTRLTVV.

This chain connects TRBV15 to TRBJ1-2; D is ambiguous. Trimming took 0 bases from V and 7 from J, leaving 12 bases between them. This CDR3 has 14 amino acids. Germline lookup yields CDR1 LNHNV and CDR2 YYDKDF (reference sequence). CDR3 residues: CATSRDEGGLGYTF. The CDR3 coding sequence is TGTGCCACCAGCAGAGATGAGGGCGGGCTTGGCTACACCTTC.

The V and J genes are TRBV25-1 and TRBJ1-1; possible D gene TRBD1, 5 bases. This CDR3 region has 14 residues. Germline CDR1 MGHDK, CDR2 SYGVNS. The V gene lost 3 bases and the J gene lost 0 bases, with 8 bases spanning the gap. CDR3 sequence: CASSDRQLNTEAFF. CDR3 coding DNA: TGTGCCAGCAGTGATAGACAGTTGAACACTGAAGCTTTCTTT.